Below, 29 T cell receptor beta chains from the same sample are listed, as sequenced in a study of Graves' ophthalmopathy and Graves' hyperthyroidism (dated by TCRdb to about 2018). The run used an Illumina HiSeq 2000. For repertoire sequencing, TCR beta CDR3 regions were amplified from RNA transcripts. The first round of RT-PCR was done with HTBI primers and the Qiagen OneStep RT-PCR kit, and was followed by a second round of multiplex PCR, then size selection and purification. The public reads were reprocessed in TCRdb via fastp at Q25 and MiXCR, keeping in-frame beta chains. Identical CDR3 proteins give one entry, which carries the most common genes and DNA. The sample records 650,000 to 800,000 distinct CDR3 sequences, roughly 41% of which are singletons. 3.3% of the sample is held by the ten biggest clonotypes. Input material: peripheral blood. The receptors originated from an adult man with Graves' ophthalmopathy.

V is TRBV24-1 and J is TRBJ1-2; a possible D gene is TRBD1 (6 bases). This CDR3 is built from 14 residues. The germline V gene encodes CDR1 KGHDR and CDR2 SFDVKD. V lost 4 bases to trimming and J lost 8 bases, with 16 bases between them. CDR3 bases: TGTGCCACCAGTGACCCCACTACAGGGCACGGCTACACCTTC. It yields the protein CATSDPTTGHGYTF.

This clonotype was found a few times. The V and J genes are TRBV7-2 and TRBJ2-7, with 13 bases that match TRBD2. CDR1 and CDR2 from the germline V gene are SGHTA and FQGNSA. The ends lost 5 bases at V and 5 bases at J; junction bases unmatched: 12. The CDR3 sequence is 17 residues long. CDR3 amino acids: CASSDPRTSGSGNEQYF. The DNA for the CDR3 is TGTGCCAGCAGCGACCCCCGGACTAGCGGGAGTGGAAACGAGCAGTACTTC.

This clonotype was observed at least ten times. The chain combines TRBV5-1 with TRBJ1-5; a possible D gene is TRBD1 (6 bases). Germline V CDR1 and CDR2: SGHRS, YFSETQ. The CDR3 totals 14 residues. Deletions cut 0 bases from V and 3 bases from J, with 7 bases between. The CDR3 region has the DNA TGCGCCAGCAGCTTGGGGGACATCAATCAGCCCCAGCATTTT. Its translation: CASSLGDINQPQHF.

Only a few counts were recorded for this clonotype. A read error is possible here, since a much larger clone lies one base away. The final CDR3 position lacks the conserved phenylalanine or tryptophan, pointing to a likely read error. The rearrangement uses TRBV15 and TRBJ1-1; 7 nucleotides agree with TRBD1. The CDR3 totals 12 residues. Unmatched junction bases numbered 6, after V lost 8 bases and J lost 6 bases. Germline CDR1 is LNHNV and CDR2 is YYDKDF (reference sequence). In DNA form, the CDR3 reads TGTGCCACCTCAAAGGGGGCCTCTGAAGCTTTCCTT. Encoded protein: CATSKGASEAFL.

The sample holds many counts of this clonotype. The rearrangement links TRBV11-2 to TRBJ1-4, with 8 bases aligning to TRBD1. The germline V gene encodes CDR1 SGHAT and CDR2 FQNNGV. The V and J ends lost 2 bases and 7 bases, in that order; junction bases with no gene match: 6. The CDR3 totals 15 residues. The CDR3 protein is CASSLKTGAVEKLFF. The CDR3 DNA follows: TGTGCCAGCAGCTTAAAGACAGGGGCTGTTGAAAAACTGTTTTTT.

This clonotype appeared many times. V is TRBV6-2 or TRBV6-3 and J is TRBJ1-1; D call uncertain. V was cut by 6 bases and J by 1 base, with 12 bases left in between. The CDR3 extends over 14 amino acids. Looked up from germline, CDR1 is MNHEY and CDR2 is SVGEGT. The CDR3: CASRPNTGNTEAFF. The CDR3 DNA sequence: TGTGCCAGCAGACCCAACACGGGGAACACTGAAGCTTTCTTT.

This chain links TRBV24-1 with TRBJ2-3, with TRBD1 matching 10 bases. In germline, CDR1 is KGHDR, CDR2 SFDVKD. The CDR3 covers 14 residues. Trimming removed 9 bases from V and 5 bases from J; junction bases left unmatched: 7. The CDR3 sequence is CATGAGQGKDTQYF. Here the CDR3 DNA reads TGTGCCACCGGGGCGGGACAGGGGAAAGATACGCAGTATTTT.

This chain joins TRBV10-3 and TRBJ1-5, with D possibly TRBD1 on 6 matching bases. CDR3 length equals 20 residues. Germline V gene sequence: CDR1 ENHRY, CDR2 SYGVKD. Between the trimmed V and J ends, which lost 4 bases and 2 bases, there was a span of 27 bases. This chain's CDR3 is CAISGTSGGRPSYGNQPQHF. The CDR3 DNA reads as TGTGCCATCAGTGGGACTAGCGGGGGGCGACCCTCCTACGGCAATCAGCCCCAGCATTTT.

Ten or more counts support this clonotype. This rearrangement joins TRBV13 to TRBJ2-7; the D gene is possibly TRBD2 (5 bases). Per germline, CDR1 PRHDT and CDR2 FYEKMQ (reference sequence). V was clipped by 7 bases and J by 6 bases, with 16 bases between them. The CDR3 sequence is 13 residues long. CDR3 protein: CASNRGSVGEQYF. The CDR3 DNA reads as TGTGCCAGCAATCGGGGATCAGTGGGCGAGCAGTACTTC.

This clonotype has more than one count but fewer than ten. In DNA form, the CDR3 reads TGCAGTGCAGACGGGACAGGGGGCGCCGGGCAGTACTTC. Protein product: CSADGTGGAGQYF. V usage is TRBV20-1 and J usage is TRBJ2-7, with 12 bases lining up with TRBD1. This CDR3 contains 13 residues. Germline loops: CDR1 DFQATT, CDR2 SNEGSKA (reference sequence). The V gene end was trimmed by 6 bases and the J gene end by 9 bases; junction bases not matched to a gene: 9.

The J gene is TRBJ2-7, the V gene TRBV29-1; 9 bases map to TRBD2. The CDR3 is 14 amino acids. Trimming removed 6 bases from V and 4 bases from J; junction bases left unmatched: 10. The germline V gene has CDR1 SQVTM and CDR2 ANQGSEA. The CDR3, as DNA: TGCAGCGTCCGAGGTAGCGGGAGTTCGTACGAGCAGTACTTC. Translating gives CSVRGSGSSYEQYF.

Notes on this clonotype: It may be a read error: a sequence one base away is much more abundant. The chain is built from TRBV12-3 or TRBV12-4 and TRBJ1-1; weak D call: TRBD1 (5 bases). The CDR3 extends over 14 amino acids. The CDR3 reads CASGSGPMNTEAFF. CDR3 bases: TGTGCTAGTGGTTCGGGACCGATGAACACTGAAGCTTTCTTT.

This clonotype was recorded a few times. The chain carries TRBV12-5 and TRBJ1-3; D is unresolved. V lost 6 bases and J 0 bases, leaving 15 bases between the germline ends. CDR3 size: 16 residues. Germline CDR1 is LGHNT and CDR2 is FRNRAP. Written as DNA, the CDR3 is TGTGCTAGTGGAGAATTAGGCACCAACTCTGGAAACACCATATATTTT. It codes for CASGELGTNSGNTIYF. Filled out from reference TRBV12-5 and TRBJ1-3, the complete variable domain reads DARVTQTPRHKVTEMGQEVTMRCQPILGHNTVFWYRQTMMQGLELLAYFRNRAPLDDSGMPKDRFSAEMPDATLATLKIQPSEPRDSAVYFCASGELGTNSGNTIYFGEGSWLTVV.

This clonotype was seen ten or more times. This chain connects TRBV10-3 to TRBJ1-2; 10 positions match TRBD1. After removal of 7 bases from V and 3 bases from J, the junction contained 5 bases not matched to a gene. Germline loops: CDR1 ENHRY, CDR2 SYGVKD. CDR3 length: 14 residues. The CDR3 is CAIKETGGDYGYTF. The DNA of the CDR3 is TGTGCCATCAAAGAGACAGGGGGCGACTATGGCTACACCTTC.

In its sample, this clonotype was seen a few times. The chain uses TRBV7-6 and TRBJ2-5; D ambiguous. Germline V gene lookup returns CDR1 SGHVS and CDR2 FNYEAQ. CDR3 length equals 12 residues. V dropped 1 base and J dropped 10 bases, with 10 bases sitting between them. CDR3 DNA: TGTGCCAGCAGCTTAGACCGAAATGGCCAGTACTTC. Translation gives CASSLDRNGQYF.

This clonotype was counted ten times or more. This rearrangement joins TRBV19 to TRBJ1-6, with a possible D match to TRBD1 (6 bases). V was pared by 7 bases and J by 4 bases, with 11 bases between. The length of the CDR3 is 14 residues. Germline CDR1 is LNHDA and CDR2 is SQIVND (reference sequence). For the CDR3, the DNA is TGTGCCAGTAACCCGACAGGTTATAATTCACCCCTCCACTTT. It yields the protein CASNPTGYNSPLHF.

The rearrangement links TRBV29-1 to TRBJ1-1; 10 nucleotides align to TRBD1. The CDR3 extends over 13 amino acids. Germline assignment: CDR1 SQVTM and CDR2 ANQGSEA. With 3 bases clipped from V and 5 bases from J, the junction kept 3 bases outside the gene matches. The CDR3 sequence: CSVDGQGDTEAFF. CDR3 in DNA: TGCAGCGTTGACGGACAGGGGGATACTGAAGCTTTCTTT.

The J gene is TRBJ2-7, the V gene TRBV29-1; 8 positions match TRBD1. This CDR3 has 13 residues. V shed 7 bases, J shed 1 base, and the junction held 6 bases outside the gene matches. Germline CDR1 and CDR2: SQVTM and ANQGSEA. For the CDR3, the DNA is TGCAGCGGAGAAGACAGGGGATCCTACGAGCAGTACTTC. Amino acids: CSGEDRGSYEQYF.

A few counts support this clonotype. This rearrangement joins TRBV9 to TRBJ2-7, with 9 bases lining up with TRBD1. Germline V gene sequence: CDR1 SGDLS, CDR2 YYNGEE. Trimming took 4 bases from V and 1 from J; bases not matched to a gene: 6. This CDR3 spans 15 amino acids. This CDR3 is CASSHSDRGSYEQYF. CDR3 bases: TGTGCCAGCAGCCACTCGGACAGGGGATCCTACGAGCAGTACTTC.

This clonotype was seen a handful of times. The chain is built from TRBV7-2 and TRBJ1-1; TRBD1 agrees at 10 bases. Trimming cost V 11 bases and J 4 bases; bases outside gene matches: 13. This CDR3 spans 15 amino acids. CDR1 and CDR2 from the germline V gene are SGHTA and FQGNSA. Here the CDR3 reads CAWSGGTGVSTEAFF. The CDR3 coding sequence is TGTGCCTGGAGTGGTGGGACAGGGGTAAGCACTGAAGCTTTCTTT.

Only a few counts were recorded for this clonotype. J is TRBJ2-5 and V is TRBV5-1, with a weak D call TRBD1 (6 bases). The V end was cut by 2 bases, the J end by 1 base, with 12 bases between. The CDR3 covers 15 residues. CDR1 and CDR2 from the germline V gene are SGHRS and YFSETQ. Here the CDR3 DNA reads TGCGCCAGCAGCTTTCAGGGGCCAACCCAAGAGACCCAGTACTTC. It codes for CASSFQGPTQETQYF. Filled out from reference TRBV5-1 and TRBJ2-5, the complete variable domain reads KAGVTQTPRYLIKTRGQQVTLSCSPISGHRSVSWYQQTPGQGLQFLFEYFSETQRNKGNFPGRFSGRQFSNSRSEMNVSTLELGDSALYLCASSFQGPTQETQYFGPGTRLLVL.

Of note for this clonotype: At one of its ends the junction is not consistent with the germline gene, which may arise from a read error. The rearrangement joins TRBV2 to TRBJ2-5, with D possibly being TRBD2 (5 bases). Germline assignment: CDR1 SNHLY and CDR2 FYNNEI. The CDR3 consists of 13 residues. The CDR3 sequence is CASSKGAQEAQYF. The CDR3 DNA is TGTGCCAGCAGCAAGGGAGCACAAGAGGCCCAGTACTTC.

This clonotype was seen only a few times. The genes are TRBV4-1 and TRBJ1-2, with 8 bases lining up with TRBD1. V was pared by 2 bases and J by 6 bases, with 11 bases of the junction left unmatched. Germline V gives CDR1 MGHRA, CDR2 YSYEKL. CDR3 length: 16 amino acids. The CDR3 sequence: CASSQSNLGQVNGYTF. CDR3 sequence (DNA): TGCGCCAGCAGCCAATCAAACTTGGGACAGGTGAATGGCTACACCTTC.

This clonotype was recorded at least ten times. CDR3 region: CASRLQNSVETQYF. The CDR3 bases are TGCGCCAGCAGGCTTCAAAATAGCGTAGAGACCCAGTACTTC. This chain links TRBV5-1 with TRBJ2-5, with D possibly matching TRBD2 (5 bases). The germline gives CDR1 SGHRS, CDR2 YFSETQ. V was pared by 5 bases and J by 4 bases, with 15 bases between. CDR3 length: 14 amino acids.

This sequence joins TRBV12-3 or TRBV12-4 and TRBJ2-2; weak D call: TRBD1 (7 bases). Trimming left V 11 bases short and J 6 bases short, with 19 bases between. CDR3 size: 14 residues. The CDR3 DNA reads TGTGCCGAAGCTCAGGGGGGCGAACCCGGGGAGCTGTTTTTT. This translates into CAEAQGGEPGELFF.

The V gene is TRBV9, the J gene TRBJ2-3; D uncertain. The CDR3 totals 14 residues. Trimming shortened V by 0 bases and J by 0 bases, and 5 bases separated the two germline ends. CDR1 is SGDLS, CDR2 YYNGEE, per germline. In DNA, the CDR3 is TGTGCCAGCAGCGTAGGAGGTAGCACAGATACGCAGTATTTT. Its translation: CASSVGGSTDTQYF.

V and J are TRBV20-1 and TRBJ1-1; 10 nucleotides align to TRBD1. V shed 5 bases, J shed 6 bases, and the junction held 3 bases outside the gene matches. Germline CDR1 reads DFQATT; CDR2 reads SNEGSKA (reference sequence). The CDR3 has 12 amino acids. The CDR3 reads CSAGTGAAEAFF. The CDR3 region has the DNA TGCAGTGCTGGGACAGGGGCTGCTGAAGCTTTCTTT.

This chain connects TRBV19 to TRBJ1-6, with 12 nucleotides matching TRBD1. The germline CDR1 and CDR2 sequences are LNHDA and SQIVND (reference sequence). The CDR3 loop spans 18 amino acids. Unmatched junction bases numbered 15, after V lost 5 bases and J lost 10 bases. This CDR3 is CASSLPGQGASSWSPLHF. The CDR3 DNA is TGTGCCAGTAGTCTACCGGGACAGGGGGCCTCGAGTTGGTCACCCCTCCACTTT. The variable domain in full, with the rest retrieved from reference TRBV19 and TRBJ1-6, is DGGITQSPKYLFRKEGQNVTLSCEQNLNHDAMYWYRQDPGQGLRLIYYSQIVNDFQKGDIAEGYSVSREKKESFPLTVTSAQKNPTAFYLCASSLPGQGASSWSPLHFGNGTRLTVT.

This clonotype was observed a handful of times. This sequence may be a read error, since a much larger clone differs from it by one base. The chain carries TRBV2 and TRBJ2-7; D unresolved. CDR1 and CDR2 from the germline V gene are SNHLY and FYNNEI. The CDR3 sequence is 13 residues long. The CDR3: CASSAFRHNERYF. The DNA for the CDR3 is TGTGCCAGCAGTGCTTTCAGGCACAACGAGCGGTACTTC.